This T cell receptor (beta chain) was captured by sequencing in a study of OX40 agonist ivuxolimab in advanced cancers. At the level of the study: The treatment was a fully human IgG2 OX40 agonist, ivuxolimab.

On this clone itself: Its antigen remains unknown.

CDR1 is LGHNT, CDR2 FRNRAP, per germline. This CDR3 spans 15 amino acids. V gave up 4 bases and J gave up 4 bases, with 15 bases separating them. Assay: immunoSEQ multiplex PCR; the TCRdb copy retains only in-frame clones and omits some. The sample includes about 53,000 clones, around 89% of them seen just once. Study findings and constraints: Among the lowest levels of clonal expansion were found in partial responders at 0.1-3.0 mg/kg.

The V call is TRBV12-5, the J call TRBJ2-3; tentatively, D is TRBD1 (8 bases). The sample consisted of CD4+ or CD8+ T cells sorted from blood, taken in a trial of the OX40 agonist ivuxolimab. The clonotype originates from an adult with an advanced solid tumor such as melanoma, head and neck, liver or kidney cancer. The CDR3 here is CASGSYRGGPDTQYF. The CDR3 nucleotides are TGTGCTAGTGGTTCCTACAGGGGGGGCCCAGATACGCAGTATTTT. Full variable domain (outside the CDR3, taken from reference TRBV12-5 and TRBJ2-3): DARVTQTPRHKVTEMGQEVTMRCQPILGHNTVFWYRQTMMQGLELLAYFRNRAPLDDSGMPKDRFSAEMPDATLATLKIQPSEPRDSAVYFCASGSYRGGPDTQYFGPGTRLTVL.